These 4 T cell receptor beta chains originate from one sample sequenced in a study of technical replicates of blood from several donors. Generated by immunoSEQ multiplex PCR, the TCRdb table keeps only in-frame clones and is missing some. The sample consists of around 84,000 clones, roughly 92% of them appearing once. Sequencing was done on a sample of T cells isolated from PBMCs. The receptors come from a human donor in good health.

The chain is built from TRBV5-1 and TRBJ2-2; a possible D gene is TRBD2 (6 bases). V lost 0 bases, J lost 8 bases, and 14 bases lay in between. Germline V lookup: CDR1 SGHRS, CDR2 YFSETQ. This CDR3 is built from 15 residues. In DNA, the CDR3 is TGCGCCAGCAGCTTGGCCGGGGGTCAAGCGGGGGAGCTGTTTTTT. Its protein is CASSLAGGQAGELFF.

J is TRBJ2-1 and V is TRBV7-3; D gene unclear. CDR3 length: 12 residues. Germline CDR1 reads SGHTA; CDR2 reads FQGTGA. Trimming pared 5 bases from V and 5 bases from J, leaving 7 bases between. The CDR3 DNA reads as TGTGCCAGCAGCGGTGCGGACAATGAGCAGTTCTTC. Its protein product is CASSGADNEQFF. Together with reference TRBV7-3 and TRBJ2-1, the CDR3 gives the full variable domain: GAGVSQTPSNKVTEKGKYVELRCDPISGHTALYWYRQSLGQGPEFLIYFQGTGAADDSGLPNDRFFAVRPEGSVSTLKIQRTERGDSAVYLCASSGADNEQFFGPGTRLTVL.

This rearrangement joins TRBV10-3 to TRBJ2-2; 7 bases agree with TRBD1. Germline CDR1 and CDR2: ENHRY and SYGVKD. Trimming took 11 bases from V and 4 from J; bases not matched to a gene: 7. This CDR3 is 13 amino acids long. The CDR3 sequence is CAAIGQATGELFF. CDR3 bases: TGTGCCGCCATAGGACAGGCCACCGGGGAGCTGTTTTTT.

The rearrangement links TRBV6-1 to TRBJ1-1, with D perhaps matching TRBD1 (5 bases). Trimming stripped 8 bases from V and 4 bases from J, with 20 bases between. Germline CDR1 reads MNHNS; CDR2 reads SASEGT. CDR3 length: 15 residues. The CDR3 nucleotides are TGTGCCAGCTCCCACCAGACGGGGGGGACCACTGAAGCTTTCTTT. This codes for CASSHQTGGTTEAFF.